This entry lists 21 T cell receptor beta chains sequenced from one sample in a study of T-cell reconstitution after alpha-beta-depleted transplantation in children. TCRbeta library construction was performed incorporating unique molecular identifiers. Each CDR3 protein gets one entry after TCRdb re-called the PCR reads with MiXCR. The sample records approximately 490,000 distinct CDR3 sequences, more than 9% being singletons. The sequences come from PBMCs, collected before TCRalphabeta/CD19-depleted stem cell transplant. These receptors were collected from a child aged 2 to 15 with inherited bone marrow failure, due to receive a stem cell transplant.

The CDR3 DNA reads TGTGCCAGCAGTCCAACAGGCTCGAGCTCCTACGAGCAGTACTTC. This translates into CASSPTGSSSYEQYF. The chain employs TRBV6-2 or TRBV6-3 and TRBJ2-7; D might be TRBD1 (5 bases). V gave up 5 bases and J gave up 0 bases, with 14 bases separating them. Per the germline V gene, CDR1 is MNHEY and CDR2 is SVGEGT. The CDR3 covers 15 residues.

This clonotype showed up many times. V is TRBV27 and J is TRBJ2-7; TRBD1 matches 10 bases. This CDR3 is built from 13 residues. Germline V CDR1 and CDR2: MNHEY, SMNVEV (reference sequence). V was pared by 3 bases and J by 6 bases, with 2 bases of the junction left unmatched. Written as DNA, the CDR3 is TGTGCCAGCAGTTTCGGGACAGGGGTCGAGCAGTACTTC. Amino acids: CASSFGTGVEQYF.

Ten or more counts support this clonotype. The CDR3 region has the DNA TGTGCCAGCACCAAAACAGGGGGCACTTTGTACGAGCAGTACTTC. This sequence encodes CASTKTGGTLYEQYF. This chain connects TRBV11-2 to TRBJ2-7, with TRBD1 matching 9 bases. The CDR3 is 15 amino acids. CDR1 and CDR2 (germline): SGHAT, FQNNGV. Losses at the gene ends were 7 bases for V and 4 bases for J; bases not matched to a gene: 11.

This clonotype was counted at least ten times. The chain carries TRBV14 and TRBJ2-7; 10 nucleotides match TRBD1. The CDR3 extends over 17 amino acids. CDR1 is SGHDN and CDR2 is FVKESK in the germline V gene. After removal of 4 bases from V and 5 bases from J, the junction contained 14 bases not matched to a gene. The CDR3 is CASSRTSSTGGKNEQYF. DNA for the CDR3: TGTGCCAGCAGCCGGACCTCCTCGACAGGGGGCAAGAACGAGCAGTACTTC.

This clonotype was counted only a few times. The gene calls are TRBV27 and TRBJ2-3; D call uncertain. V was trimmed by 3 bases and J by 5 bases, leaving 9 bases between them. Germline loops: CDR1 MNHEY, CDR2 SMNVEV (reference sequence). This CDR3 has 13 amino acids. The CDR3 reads CASSFVERDTQYF. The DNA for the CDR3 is TGTGCCAGCAGTTTCGTGGAGAGAGATACGCAGTATTTT.

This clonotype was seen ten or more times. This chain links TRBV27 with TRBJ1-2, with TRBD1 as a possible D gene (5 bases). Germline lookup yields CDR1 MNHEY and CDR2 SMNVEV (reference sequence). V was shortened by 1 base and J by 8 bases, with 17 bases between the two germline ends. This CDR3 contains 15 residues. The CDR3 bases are TGTGCCAGCAGTTTATGGTCCCCGGGCAGGGACGGCTACACCTTC. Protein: CASSLWSPGRDGYTF.

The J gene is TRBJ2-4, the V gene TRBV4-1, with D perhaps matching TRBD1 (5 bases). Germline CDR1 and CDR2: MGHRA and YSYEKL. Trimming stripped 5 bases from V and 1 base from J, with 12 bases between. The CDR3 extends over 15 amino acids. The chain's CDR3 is CASSTVGRAKNIQYF. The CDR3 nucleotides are TGCGCCAGCAGCACAGTGGGGCGGGCCAAAAACATTCAGTACTTC.

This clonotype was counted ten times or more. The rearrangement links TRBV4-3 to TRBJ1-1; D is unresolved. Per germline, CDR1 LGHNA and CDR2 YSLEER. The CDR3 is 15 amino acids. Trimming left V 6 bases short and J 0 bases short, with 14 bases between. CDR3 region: CASRVGYTMNTEAFF. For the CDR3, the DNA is TGCGCCAGCAGGGTGGGTTACACGATGAACACTGAAGCTTTCTTT.

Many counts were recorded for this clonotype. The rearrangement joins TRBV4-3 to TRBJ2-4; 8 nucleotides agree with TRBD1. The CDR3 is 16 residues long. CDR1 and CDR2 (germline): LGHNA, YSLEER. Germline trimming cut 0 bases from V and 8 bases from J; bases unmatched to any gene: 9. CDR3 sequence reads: CASSQDRTGFRDIQYF. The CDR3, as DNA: TGCGCCAGCAGCCAAGACAGGACAGGGTTCAGAGACATTCAGTACTTC.

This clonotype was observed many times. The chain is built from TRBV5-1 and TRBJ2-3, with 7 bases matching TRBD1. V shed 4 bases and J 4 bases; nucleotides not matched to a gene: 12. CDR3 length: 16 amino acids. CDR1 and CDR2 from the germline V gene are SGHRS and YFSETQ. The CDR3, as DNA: TGCGCCAGCAGCACCTCAACAGGGGTCAACGCAGATACGCAGTATTTT. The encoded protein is CASSTSTGVNADTQYF.

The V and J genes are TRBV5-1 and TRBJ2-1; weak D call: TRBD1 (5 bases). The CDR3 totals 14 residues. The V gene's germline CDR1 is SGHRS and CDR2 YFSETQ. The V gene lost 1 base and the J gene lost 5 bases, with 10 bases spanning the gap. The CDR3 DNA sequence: TGCGCCAGCAGCTTGAGGGGCTCGGACAATGAGCAGTTCTTC. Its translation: CASSLRGSDNEQFF.

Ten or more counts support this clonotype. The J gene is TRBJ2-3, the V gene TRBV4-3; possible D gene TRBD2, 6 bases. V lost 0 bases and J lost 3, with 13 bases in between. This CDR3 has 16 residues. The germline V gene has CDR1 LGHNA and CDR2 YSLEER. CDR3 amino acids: CASSQEPGEATDTQYF. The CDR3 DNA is TGCGCCAGCAGCCAAGAACCGGGAGAGGCGACAGATACGCAGTATTTT.

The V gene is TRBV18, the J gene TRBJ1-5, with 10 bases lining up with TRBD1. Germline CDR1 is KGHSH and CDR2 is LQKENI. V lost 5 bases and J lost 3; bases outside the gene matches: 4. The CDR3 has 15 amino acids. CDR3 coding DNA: TGTGCCAGCTCAGTCGGGACAGGGGTCAATCAGCCCCAGCATTTT. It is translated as CASSVGTGVNQPQHF.

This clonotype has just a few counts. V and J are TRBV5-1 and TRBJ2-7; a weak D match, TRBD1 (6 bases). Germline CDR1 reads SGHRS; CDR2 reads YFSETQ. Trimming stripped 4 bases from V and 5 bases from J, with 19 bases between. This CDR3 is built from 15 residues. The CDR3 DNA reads TGCGCCAGCAGCCTAGAACTTGCGACAGGCAACGAGCAGTACTTC. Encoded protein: CASSLELATGNEQYF.

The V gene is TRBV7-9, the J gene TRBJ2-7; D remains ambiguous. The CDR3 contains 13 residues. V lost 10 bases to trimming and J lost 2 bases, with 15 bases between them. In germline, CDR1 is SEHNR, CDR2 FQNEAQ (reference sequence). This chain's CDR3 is CAMGPGRTYEQYF. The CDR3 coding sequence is TGTGCCATGGGCCCGGGCAGGACCTACGAGCAGTACTTC.

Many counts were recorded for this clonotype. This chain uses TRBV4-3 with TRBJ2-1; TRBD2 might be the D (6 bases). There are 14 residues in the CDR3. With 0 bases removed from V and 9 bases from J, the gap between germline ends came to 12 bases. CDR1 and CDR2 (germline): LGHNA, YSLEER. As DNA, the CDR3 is TGCGCCAGCAGCCAAGATCTGCACGGGGGTGAGCAGTTCTTC. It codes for CASSQDLHGGEQFF.

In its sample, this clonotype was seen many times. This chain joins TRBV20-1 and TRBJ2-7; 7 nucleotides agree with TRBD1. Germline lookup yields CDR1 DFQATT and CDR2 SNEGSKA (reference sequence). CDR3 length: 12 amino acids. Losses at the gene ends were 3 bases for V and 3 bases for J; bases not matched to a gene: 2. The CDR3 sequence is CSASSGGYEQYF. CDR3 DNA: TGCAGTGCTAGTTCAGGGGGCTACGAGCAGTACTTC.

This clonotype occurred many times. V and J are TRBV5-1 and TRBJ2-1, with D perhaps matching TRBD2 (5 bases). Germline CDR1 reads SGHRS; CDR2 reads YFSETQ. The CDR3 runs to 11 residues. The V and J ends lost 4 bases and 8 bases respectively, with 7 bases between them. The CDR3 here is CASSVAYEQFF. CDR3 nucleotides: TGCGCCAGCAGCGTAGCGTATGAGCAGTTCTTC.

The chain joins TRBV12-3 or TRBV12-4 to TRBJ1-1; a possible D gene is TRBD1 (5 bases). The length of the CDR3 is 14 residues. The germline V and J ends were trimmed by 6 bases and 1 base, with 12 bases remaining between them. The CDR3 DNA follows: TGTGCCAGCAGGCAAGGAGGGGCGAACACTGAAGCTTTCTTT. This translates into CASRQGGANTEAFF.

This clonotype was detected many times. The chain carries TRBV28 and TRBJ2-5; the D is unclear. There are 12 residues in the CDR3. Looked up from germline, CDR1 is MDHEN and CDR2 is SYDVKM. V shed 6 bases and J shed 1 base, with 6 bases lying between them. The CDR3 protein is CASRGSQETQYF. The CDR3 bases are TGTGCCAGCAGGGGCAGCCAAGAGACCCAGTACTTC.

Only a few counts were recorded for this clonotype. The CDR3 sequence: CASSQDSPGGYEQYF. The CDR3 coding sequence is TGCGCCAGCAGCCAAGATTCCCCAGGGGGCTACGAGCAGTACTTC. V and J are TRBV4-3 and TRBJ2-7; TRBD1 matches 7 bases. Germline lookup yields CDR1 LGHNA and CDR2 YSLEER. The CDR3 totals 15 residues. J gave up 3 bases and V 0 bases, and 5 bases lay outside the gene matches.